This T cell receptor beta chain was sequenced during a study of blood T cell repertoires in COVID-19. In the source study's methods: Reference gene primers were amplified, and this amplification served to estimate nucleated cell counts. The table came from immunoSEQ multiplex PCR; TCRdb's copy has only in-frame clones and leaves some out. V and J calls and clone size are copied from that table; D and trimming were computed from the DNA. The sample includes over 200,000 clones, around four fifths of them seen just once. CDR1 is SGHRS and CDR2 is YFSETQ in the germline V gene. V lost 0 bases, J lost 0 bases, and 16 bases lay in between. CDR3 size: 18 residues.

The rearrangement joins TRBV5-1 to TRBJ1-3; TRBD1 might be the D (6 bases). The sequence derives from a man older than 75 with acute or convalescent COVID-19. Sequenced: peripheral blood. The CDR3 DNA reads as TGCGCCAGCAGCTTGGTTCCCGGGACACCATACTCTGGAAACACCATATATTTT. This gives the protein CASSLVPGTPYSGNTIYF.